This TCR beta chain was recovered during a study of blood T cells in healthy people across ages. This clonotype has just a few counts. Germline CDR1 is SQVTM and CDR2 is ANQGSEA. This CDR3 contains 15 residues. V was pared by 5 bases and J by 2 bases, with 5 bases of the junction left unmatched. Together with a sample-barcoded 5' primer, a J-beta primer mix was included in a second PCR lasting about 7 to 11 cycles. Every cDNA molecule carried a tag from a template-switch adaptor bearing 12 random nucleotides. TCRdb reprocessed the 5' RACE reads with MiXCR, giving one entry per CDR3 protein. The table shows approximately 580,000 distinct CDR3 sequences, with less than 25% occurring only once. The same data also contributed to another study, on T cells of mothers and their children. That report adds: Biologically related mothers and children overlapped slightly more than unrelated pairs, a non-significant difference. No clone of persistent microchimeric T cells was detected.

The V call is TRBV29-1, the J call TRBJ2-7; 14 bases align to TRBD2. The sequence was collected from a boy aged 10-17 years in good health. The material sequenced was blood. The CDR3 here is CSVSGLAGGPYEQYF. DNA for the CDR3: TGCAGCGTTTCTGGACTAGCGGGGGGCCCCTACGAGCAGTACTTC.